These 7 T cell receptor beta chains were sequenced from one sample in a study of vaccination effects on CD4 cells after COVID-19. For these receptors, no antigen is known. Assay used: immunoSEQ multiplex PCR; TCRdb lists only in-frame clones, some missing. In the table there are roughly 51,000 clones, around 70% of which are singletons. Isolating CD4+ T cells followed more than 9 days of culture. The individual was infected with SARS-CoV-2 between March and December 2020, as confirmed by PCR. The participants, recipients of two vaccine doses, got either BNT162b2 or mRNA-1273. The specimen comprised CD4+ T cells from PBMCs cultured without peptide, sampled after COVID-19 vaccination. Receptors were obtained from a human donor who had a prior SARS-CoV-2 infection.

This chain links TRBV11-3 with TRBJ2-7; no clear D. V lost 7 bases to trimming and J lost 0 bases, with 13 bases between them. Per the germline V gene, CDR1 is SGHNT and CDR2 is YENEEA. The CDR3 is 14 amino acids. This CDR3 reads CASTPGLSSYEQYF. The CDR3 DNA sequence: TGTGCCAGCACCCCGGGCCTCAGCTCCTACGAGCAGTACTTC.

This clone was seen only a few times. In nucleotides, the CDR3 is TGTGCCAGCAGCTTAGGGGAACGCGCGAACACCGGGGAGCTGTTTTTT. Translating it yields CASSLGERANTGELFF. This chain connects TRBV5-4 to TRBJ2-2; tentatively, D is TRBD1 (5 bases). This CDR3 is built from 16 residues. The V gene's germline CDR1 is SGHNT and CDR2 YYREEE (reference sequence). V dropped 2 bases and J dropped 0 bases, with 11 bases sitting between them. Full variable domain (outside the CDR3, taken from reference TRBV5-4 and TRBJ2-2): ETGVTQSPTHLIKTRGQQVTLRCSSQSGHNTVSWYQQALGQGPQFIFQYYREEENGRGNFPPRFSGLQFPNYSSELNVNALELDDSALYLCASSLGERANTGELFFGEGSRLTVL.

Written as DNA, the CDR3 is TGTGCCAGCAGCATTGGACAGGGGAGAAATCAGCCCCAGCATTTT. Translating it yields CASSIGQGRNQPQHF. The rearrangement uses TRBV5-8 and TRBJ1-5; TRBD1 agrees at 9 bases. Germline values: CDR1 SGHTS, CDR2 YDEGEE. The length of the CDR3 is 15 residues. The J segment lost 4 bases and the V segment lost 4 bases, leaving 6 bases of the junction unmatched.

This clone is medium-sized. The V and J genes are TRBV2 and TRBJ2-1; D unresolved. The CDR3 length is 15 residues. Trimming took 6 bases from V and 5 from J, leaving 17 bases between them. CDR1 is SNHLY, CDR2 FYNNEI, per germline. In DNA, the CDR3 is TGTGCCAGCAGGGAAATGGGTTCACAAAACAATGAGCAGTTCTTC. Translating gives CASREMGSQNNEQFF.

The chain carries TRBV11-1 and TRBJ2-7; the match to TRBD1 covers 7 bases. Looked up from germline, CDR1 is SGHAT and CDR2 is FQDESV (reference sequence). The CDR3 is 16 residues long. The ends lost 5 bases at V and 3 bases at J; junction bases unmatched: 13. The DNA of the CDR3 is TGTGCCAGCAGCCGCGGGCGACAGGGCGTGATCTACGAGCAGTACTTC. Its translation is CASSRGRQGVIYEQYF.

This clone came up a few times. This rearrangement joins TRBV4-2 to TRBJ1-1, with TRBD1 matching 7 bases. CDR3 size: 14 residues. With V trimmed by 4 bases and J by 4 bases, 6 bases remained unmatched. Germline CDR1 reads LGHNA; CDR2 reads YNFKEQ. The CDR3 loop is CASSLGGGGTEAFF. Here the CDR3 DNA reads TGTGCCAGCAGCCTAGGGGGCGGGGGCACTGAAGCTTTCTTT.

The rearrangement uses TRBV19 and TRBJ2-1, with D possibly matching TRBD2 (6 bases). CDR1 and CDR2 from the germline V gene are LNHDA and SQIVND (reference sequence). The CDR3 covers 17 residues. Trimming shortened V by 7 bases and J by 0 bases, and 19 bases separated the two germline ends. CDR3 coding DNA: TGTGCCAGTACCAGATTGGCCGGGAGAAGCTCCTACAATGAGCAGTTCTTC. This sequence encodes CASTRLAGRSSYNEQFF. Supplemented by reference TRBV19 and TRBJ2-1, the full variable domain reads DGGITQSPKYLFRKEGQNVTLSCEQNLNHDAMYWYRQDPGQGLRLIYYSQIVNDFQKGDIAEGYSVSREKKESFPLTVTSAQKNPTAFYLCASTRLAGRSSYNEQFFGPGTRLTVL.